This T cell receptor (beta chain) was captured in a study of control samples from healthy donors and cancer patients. This CDR3 has 12 residues. CDR1 is SEHNR, CDR2 FQNEAQ, per germline (reference sequence). V was clipped by 5 bases and J by 8 bases, with 9 bases between them. Sequencing was performed with immunoSEQ multiplex PCR; in TCRdb, only in-frame clones are kept and a portion is missing. Counted here are 150,000 to 200,000 clones, roughly 92% occurring once; the ten biggest clones make up 1.3%. This chain joins TRBV7-9 and TRBJ1-4; D not certain. The sequenced material came from blood. This sequence originates from a woman younger than 30 in good health. The CDR3 reads CASSPGEEKLFF. CDR3 bases: TGTGCCAGCAGCCCTGGTGAGGAAAAACTGTTTTTT. The full variable domain, its missing parts supplied by reference TRBV7-9 and TRBJ1-4, is DTGVSQNPRHKITKRGQNVTFRCDPISEHNRLYWYRQTLGQGPEFLTYFQNEAQLEKSRLLSDRFSAERPKGSFSTLEIQRTEQGDSAMYLCASSPGEEKLFFGSGTQLSVL.